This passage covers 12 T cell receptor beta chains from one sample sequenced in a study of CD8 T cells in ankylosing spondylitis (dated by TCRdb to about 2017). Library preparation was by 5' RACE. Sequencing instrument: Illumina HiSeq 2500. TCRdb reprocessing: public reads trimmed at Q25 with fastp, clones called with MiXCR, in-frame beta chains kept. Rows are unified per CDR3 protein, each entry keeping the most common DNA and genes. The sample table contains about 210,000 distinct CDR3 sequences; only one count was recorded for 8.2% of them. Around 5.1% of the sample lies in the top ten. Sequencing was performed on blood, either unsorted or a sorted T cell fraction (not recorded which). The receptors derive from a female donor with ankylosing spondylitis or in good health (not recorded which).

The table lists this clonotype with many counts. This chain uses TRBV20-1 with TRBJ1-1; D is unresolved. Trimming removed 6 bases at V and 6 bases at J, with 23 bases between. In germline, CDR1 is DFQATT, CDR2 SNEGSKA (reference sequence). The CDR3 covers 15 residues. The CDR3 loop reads CSAHGRAARTAEAFF. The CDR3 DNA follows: TGCAGTGCCCATGGAAGGGCTGCCCGAACAGCTGAAGCTTTCTTT.

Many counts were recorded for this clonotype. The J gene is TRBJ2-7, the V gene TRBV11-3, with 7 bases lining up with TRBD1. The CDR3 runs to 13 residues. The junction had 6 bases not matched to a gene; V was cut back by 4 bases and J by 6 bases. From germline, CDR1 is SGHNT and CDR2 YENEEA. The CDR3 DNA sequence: TGTGCCAGCAGCTCGGACAGGACTCGCGAGCAGTACTTC. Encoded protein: CASSSDRTREQYF.

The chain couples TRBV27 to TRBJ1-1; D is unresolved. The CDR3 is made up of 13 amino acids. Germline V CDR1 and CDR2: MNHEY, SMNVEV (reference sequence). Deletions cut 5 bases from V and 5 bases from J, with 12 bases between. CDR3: CASSPPRRTEAFF. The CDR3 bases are TGTGCCAGCAGTCCCCCCCGGAGGACTGAAGCTTTCTTT.

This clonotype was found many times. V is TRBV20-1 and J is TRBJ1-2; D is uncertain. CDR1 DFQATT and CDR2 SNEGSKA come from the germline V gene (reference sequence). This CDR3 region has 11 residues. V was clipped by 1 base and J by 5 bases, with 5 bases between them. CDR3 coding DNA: TGCAGTGCTAGAGGAGGATATGGCTACACCTTC. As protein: CSARGGYGYTF.

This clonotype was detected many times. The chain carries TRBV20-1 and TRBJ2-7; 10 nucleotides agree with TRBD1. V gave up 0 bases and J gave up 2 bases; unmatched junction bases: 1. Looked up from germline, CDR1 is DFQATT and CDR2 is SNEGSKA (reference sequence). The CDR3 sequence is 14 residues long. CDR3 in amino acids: CSAREGTGAYEQYF. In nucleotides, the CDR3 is TGCAGTGCTAGAGAGGGGACAGGGGCCTACGAGCAGTACTTC.

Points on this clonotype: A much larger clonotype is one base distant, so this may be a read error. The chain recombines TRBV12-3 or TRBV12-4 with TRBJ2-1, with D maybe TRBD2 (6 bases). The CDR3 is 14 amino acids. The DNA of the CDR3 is TGTGCCAACAGTTTTTCGTCGGGAGTCGGTGAGCAGTTCTTC. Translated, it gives CANSFSSGVGEQFF.

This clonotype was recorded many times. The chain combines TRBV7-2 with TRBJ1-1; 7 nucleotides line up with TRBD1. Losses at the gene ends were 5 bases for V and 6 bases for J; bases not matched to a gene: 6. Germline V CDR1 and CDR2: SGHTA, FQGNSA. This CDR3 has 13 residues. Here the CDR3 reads CASSRAGTAEAFF. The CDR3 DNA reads TGTGCCAGCAGCCGAGCCGGGACAGCTGAAGCTTTCTTT.

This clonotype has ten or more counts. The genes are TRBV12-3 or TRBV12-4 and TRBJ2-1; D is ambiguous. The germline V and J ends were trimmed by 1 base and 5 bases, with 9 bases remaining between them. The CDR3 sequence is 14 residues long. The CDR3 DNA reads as TGTGCCAGCAGTTTAGGGAGATCCGACAATGAGCAGTTCTTC. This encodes CASSLGRSDNEQFF.

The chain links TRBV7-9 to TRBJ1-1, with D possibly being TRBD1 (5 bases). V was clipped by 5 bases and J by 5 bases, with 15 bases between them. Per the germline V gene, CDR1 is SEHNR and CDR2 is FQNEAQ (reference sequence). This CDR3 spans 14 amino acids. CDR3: CASSRGGLETEAFF. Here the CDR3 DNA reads TGTGCCAGCAGCCGGGGGGGATTGGAAACTGAAGCTTTCTTT.

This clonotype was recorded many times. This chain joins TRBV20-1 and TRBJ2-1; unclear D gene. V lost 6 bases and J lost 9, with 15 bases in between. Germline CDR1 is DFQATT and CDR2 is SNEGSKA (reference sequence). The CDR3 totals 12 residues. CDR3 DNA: TGCAGTGCCAGACTTCCATATAGTGAGCAGTTCTTC. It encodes CSARLPYSEQFF.

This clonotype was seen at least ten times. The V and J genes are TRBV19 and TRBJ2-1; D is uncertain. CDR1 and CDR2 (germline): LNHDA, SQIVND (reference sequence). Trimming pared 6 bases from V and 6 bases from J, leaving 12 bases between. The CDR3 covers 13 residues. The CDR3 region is CASSARAVNEQFF. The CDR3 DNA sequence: TGTGCCAGTAGCGCTCGGGCTGTCAATGAGCAGTTCTTC.

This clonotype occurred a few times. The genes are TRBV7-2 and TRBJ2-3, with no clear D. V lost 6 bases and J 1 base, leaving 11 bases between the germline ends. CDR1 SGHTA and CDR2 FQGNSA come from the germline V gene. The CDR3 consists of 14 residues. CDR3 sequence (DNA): TGTGCCAGCAGTCGGAGTTCTCGCACAGATACGCAGTATTTT. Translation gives CASSRSSRTDTQYF.